A selection of T cell receptor beta chains follows, all from one sample in a study of blood T cell repertoires in COVID-19. Clones were read by immunoSEQ multiplex PCR, and TCRdb kept only the in-frame ones, dropping some. The data contain approximately 270,000 clones, approximately 90% of them singletons. Sequenced sample: PBMCs or T cells enriched from blood (not recorded which). The origin of the receptors is a woman between 25 and 40 years old with acute COVID-19. The CDR3 runs from the conserved cysteine through the conserved F or W. Not every row has a clone size; where given, it reads once, few, many or a size class.

CDR3aa: CASSLRQESYEQYF
j_gene: TRBJ2-7
v_gene: TRBV6-5
abundance: .
len: 14

CDR3aa: CASKVQGIFIGELFF
j_gene: TRBJ2-2
v_gene: TRBV28
abundance: .
len: 15

CDR3aa: CASRARGANYGYTF
j_gene: TRBJ1-2
v_gene: TRBV5-6
abundance: few
len: 14

CDR3aa: CAISPRDFPSNEQFF
j_gene: TRBJ2-1
v_gene: TRBV10-3
abundance: .
len: 15

CDR3aa: CASSQVAESNSPLHF
j_gene: TRBJ1-6
v_gene: TRBV4-2
abundance: .
len: 15

CDR3aa: CASSSQHRDRESYEQYF
j_gene: TRBJ2-7
v_gene: TRBV28
abundance: once
len: 17

CDR3aa: CARRGQGVTEAFF
j_gene: TRBJ1-1
v_gene: TRBV2
abundance: .
len: 13

CDR3aa: CASSESEGATNEKLFF
j_gene: TRBJ1-4
v_gene: TRBV25-1
abundance: .
len: 16

CDR3aa: CASSPRTGQPQHF
j_gene: TRBJ1-5
v_gene: TRBV19
abundance: .
len: 13

CDR3aa: CASSLITGGNTGELFF
j_gene: TRBJ2-2
v_gene: TRBV5-4
abundance: .
len: 16

CDR3aa: CASGGTSGTRTDTQYF
j_gene: TRBJ2-3
v_gene: TRBV10-2
abundance: .
len: 16

CDR3aa: CASSRTIYEQYF
j_gene: TRBJ2-7
v_gene: TRBV12-3/TRBV12-4
abundance: .
len: 12

CDR3aa: CASSVETSGSGSSAKNIQYF
j_gene: TRBJ2-4
v_gene: TRBV6-4
abundance: .
len: 20

CDR3aa: CASSQDLWDSSTYSPLHF
j_gene: TRBJ1-6
v_gene: TRBV4-1
abundance: .
len: 18

CDR3aa: CASSQVTSGSTDTQYF
j_gene: TRBJ2-3
v_gene: TRBV18
abundance: .
len: 16

CDR3aa: CASSQGQIAGEQYF
j_gene: TRBJ2-7
v_gene: TRBV3-1/TRBV3-2
abundance: .
len: 14

CDR3aa: CASSQETGRFRETQYF
j_gene: TRBJ2-5
v_gene: TRBV3-1/TRBV3-2
abundance: .
len: 16

CDR3aa: CASSQGSRNSPLHF
j_gene: TRBJ1-6
v_gene: TRBV14
abundance: .
len: 14

CDR3aa: CATLPLWGGGNEQFF
j_gene: TRBJ2-1
v_gene: TRBV28
abundance: .
len: 15

CDR3aa: CASSGGGDGNTIYF
j_gene: TRBJ1-3
v_gene: TRBV9
abundance: once
len: 14

CDR3aa: CASSLLAGDTEAFF
j_gene: TRBJ1-1
v_gene: TRBV7-9
abundance: .
len: 14

CDR3aa: CASRGLTYNEQFF
j_gene: TRBJ2-1
v_gene: TRBV27
abundance: .
len: 13

CDR3aa: CASSEGESRTEAFF
j_gene: TRBJ1-1
v_gene: TRBV6-1
abundance: .
len: 14

CDR3aa: CASRGQGQTYEQYF
j_gene: TRBJ2-7
v_gene: TRBV27
abundance: .
len: 14